Each of the 26 T cell receptor beta chains below was sequenced from the same sample in a study of beta chain features in type 1 diabetes. Their antigen targets remain unknown. Study results and limitations: Shortening of TCRB CDR3s, moderate but significant, appeared in all four CD4+ subsets of Type 1 diabetes patients.

Sequenced material consisted of expressed TCRB transcripts (all of the isolated RNA was reverse transcribed). Data came from immunoSEQ multiplex PCR; TCRdb stores just in-frame clones and leaves some out. The table lists around 250,000 clones, around 24% of them singletons. Material for sequencing was naive CD4+ T cells from blood. These TCRs come from a woman in her 30s with type 1 diabetes.

The chain links TRBV7-3 to TRBJ2-7; 8 positions agree with TRBD2. CDR1 and CDR2 from the germline V gene are SGHTA and FQGTGA. V lost 1 base and J lost 1; bases outside the gene matches: 6. CDR3 length: 16 residues. CDR3 sequence: CASSLKSGSGSYEQYF. The CDR3 DNA sequence: TGTGCCAGCAGCTTAAAAAGCGGGAGCGGGTCCTACGAGCAGTACTTC. Complete variable domain (other parts from reference TRBV7-3 and TRBJ2-7): GAGVSQTPSNKVTEKGKYVELRCDPISGHTALYWYRQSLGQGPEFLIYFQGTGAADDSGLPNDRFFAVRPEGSVSTLKIQRTERGDSAVYLCASSLKSGSGSYEQYFGPGTRLTVT.

This clone showed up just a few times. This sequence joins TRBV30 and TRBJ1-2, with 8 bases aligning to TRBD1. The CDR3 runs to 15 residues. The V and J ends lost 2 bases and 8 bases, in that order; junction bases with no gene match: 13. Germline V gene data show CDR1 as GTSNPN and CDR2 as SVGIG (reference sequence). The CDR3 protein is CAWSSGTGAREGYTF. The CDR3 DNA sequence: TGTGCCTGGAGTTCCGGGACAGGCGCCAGGGAGGGCTACACCTTC.

The CDR3 protein is CASSQPTSGTETQYF. CDR3 in DNA: TGTGCCAGCAGCCAACCTACTAGCGGGACGGAGACCCAGTACTTC. The chain joins TRBV4-2 to TRBJ2-5; 10 nucleotides line up with TRBD2. This CDR3 has 15 amino acids. The V segment lost 2 bases and the J segment 5 bases; nucleotides outside the gene matches: 5. The germline CDR1 and CDR2 sequences are LGHNA and YNFKEQ.

The CDR3 here is CASSLVGQVNYGYTF. The CDR3, as DNA: TGTGCCAGCAGCTTAGTGGGACAGGTTAACTATGGCTACACCTTC. V is TRBV11-2 and J is TRBJ1-2; 8 bases match TRBD1. The CDR3 runs to 15 residues. Germline values: CDR1 SGHAT, CDR2 FQNNGV. V was clipped by 1 base and J by 1 base; unmatched bases: 2.

The chain uses TRBV6-1 and TRBJ1-5, with TRBD1 matching over 7 bases. V lost 5 bases, J lost 7 bases, and 8 bases stayed unmatched. The CDR3 is 14 residues long. The germline V gene has CDR1 MNHNS and CDR2 SASEGT. The CDR3 DNA follows: TGTGCCAGCAGTACCCGACAGGGTCGACAGCCCCAGCATTTT. It codes for CASSTRQGRQPQHF.

This chain joins TRBV27 and TRBJ1-2, with a weak D call TRBD1 (6 bases). This CDR3 is built from 14 residues. The ends were cut back, 2 bases at V and 4 bases at J, with 11 bases in the middle. CDR1 and CDR2 from the germline V gene are MNHEY and SMNVEV (reference sequence). The CDR3 sequence is CASSLAAGAYGYTF. CDR3 coding DNA: TGTGCCAGCAGTTTAGCGGCAGGGGCCTATGGCTACACCTTC.

This clone was seen more than once but under ten times. The same CDR3 can be traced to other DNA sequences in this sample. The chain combines TRBV19 with TRBJ1-1; 8 nucleotides match TRBD1. Germline trimming cut 5 bases from V and 0 bases from J; bases unmatched to any gene: 5. Germline V gives CDR1 LNHDA, CDR2 SQIVND (reference sequence). This CDR3 has 15 residues. CDR3 coding DNA: TGTGCCAGTAGTCCCCGACAGGGGATGAACACTGAAGCTTTCTTT. It yields the protein CASSPRQGMNTEAFF. The variable domain in full, with the rest retrieved from reference TRBV19 and TRBJ1-1, is DGGITQSPKYLFRKEGQNVTLSCEQNLNHDAMYWYRQDPGQGLRLIYYSQIVNDFQKGDIAEGYSVSREKKESFPLTVTSAQKNPTAFYLCASSPRQGMNTEAFFGQGTRLTVV.

The table lists this clone with a few counts. The chain combines TRBV13 with TRBJ2-2, with a tentative D call TRBD1 (6 bases). This CDR3 region has 16 residues. V was trimmed by 0 bases and J by 0 bases, leaving 8 bases between them. Per the germline V gene, CDR1 is PRHDT and CDR2 is FYEKMQ (reference sequence). Here the CDR3 DNA reads TGTGCCAGCAGCTTAGGCACAGGGTCGAACACCGGGGAGCTGTTTTTT. It specifies CASSLGTGSNTGELFF.

The rearrangement joins TRBV6-6 to TRBJ2-1; a weak D match, TRBD1 (6 bases). CDR3 length equals 13 residues. Germline CDR1 and CDR2: MNHNY and SVGAGI (reference sequence). V lost 5 bases and J lost 4, with 9 bases in between. The CDR3 coding sequence is TGTGCCAGCAGTACGGACAGTTACAATGAGCAGTTCTTC. It encodes CASSTDSYNEQFF.

This clone was observed a few times. V and J are TRBV11-3 and TRBJ2-5; D call uncertain. The germline gives CDR1 SGHNT, CDR2 YENEEA. This CDR3 contains 15 residues. With 1 base removed from V and 2 bases from J, the gap between germline ends came to 11 bases. The CDR3 nucleotides read TGTGCCAGCAGCTTAGGGGTGACACAACAAGAGACCCAGTACTTC. The encoded protein is CASSLGVTQQETQYF.

The sample holds a few counts of this clone. The chain uses TRBV7-2 and TRBJ2-7; 10 bases are shared with TRBD2. Germline CDR1 and CDR2: SGHTA and FQGNSA. The CDR3 is 16 residues long. J gave up 2 bases and V 1 base, and 5 bases lay outside the gene matches. CDR3 in amino acids: CASSLGSGRATYEQYF. The CDR3 bases are TGTGCCAGCAGCTTAGGGAGCGGGAGGGCCACCTACGAGCAGTACTTC.

The V call is TRBV18, the J call TRBJ2-1; TRBD1 matches 8 bases. The CDR3 length is 14 residues. V was clipped by 2 bases and J by 12 bases; unmatched bases: 9. The germline V gene has CDR1 KGHSH and CDR2 LQKENI. DNA for the CDR3: TGTGCCAGCTCACCAATGGACAGGGCGCTTGCGCAGTTCTTC. It specifies CASSPMDRALAQFF.

V usage is TRBV30 and J usage is TRBJ1-1; 9 positions match TRBD1. With V trimmed by 2 bases and J by 6 bases, 7 bases remained unmatched. This CDR3 has 14 amino acids. Germline values: CDR1 GTSNPN, CDR2 SVGIG (reference sequence). The DNA for the CDR3 is TGTGCCTGGAGTTTTGGACAGGGGTCCGCTGAAGCTTTCTTT. Its translation is CAWSFGQGSAEAFF. Based on the CDR3 plus reference TRBV30 and TRBJ1-1, the full variable domain is SQTIHQWPATLVQPVGSPLSLECTVEGTSNPNLYWYRQAAGRGLQLLFYSVGIGQISSEVPQNLSASRPQDRQFILSSKKLLLSDSGFYLCAWSFGQGSAEAFFGQGTRLTVV.

This sequence joins TRBV7-6 and TRBJ1-2; 7 positions match TRBD1. Germline V gives CDR1 SGHVS, CDR2 FNYEAQ. The J segment lost 0 bases and the V segment lost 4 bases, leaving 5 bases of the junction unmatched. The length of the CDR3 is 15 residues. CDR3 sequence: CASSWHRGSNYGYTF. CDR3 sequence (DNA): TGTGCCAGCAGCTGGCACAGGGGATCTAACTATGGCTACACCTTC. The full variable domain, rest sourced from reference TRBV7-6 and TRBJ1-2, is GAGVSQSPRYKVTKRGQDVALRCDPISGHVSLYWYRQALGQGPEFLTYFNYEAQQDKSGLPNDRFSAERPEGSISTLTIQRTEQRDSAMYRCASSWHRGSNYGYTFGSGTRLTVV.

The gene calls are TRBV7-9 and TRBJ2-5, with 12 bases identical to TRBD2. With V trimmed by 8 bases and J by 5 bases, 6 bases remained unmatched. The germline gives CDR1 SEHNR, CDR2 FQNEAQ (reference sequence). The CDR3 runs to 14 residues. Here the CDR3 reads CASGLAGSLETQYF. DNA of the CDR3: TGTGCCAGCGGACTAGCGGGAAGTTTGGAGACCCAGTACTTC.

J is TRBJ1-5 and V is TRBV2; D is uncertain. The CDR3 contains 13 residues. The V gene lost 4 bases and the J gene lost 5 bases, with 9 bases spanning the gap. The germline V gene encodes CDR1 SNHLY and CDR2 FYNNEI. CDR3 coding DNA: TGTGCCAGCAGTGTGCAGCGAGATCAGCCCCAGCATTTT. The encoded protein is CASSVQRDQPQHF.

This clone was detected only a few times. This chain links TRBV9 with TRBJ1-5, with 7 nucleotides matching TRBD1. The CDR3 consists of 16 residues. Germline V gene sequence: CDR1 SGDLS, CDR2 YYNGEE. Trimming at V came to 0 bases and at J to 3 bases, leaving 6 bases not matched to a gene. The CDR3 region is CASSVGQGPFNQPQHF. The CDR3 DNA reads as TGTGCCAGCAGCGTAGGACAGGGACCTTTCAATCAGCCCCAGCATTTT.

This chain uses TRBV30 with TRBJ2-5; D gene ambiguous. V was clipped by 2 bases and J by 3 bases, with 7 bases between them. Germline V CDR1 and CDR2: GTSNPN, SVGIG (reference sequence). There are 12 residues in the CDR3. In DNA form, the CDR3 reads TGTGCCTGGAGTCTCTCTGAAGAGACCCAGTACTTC. Its protein product is CAWSLSEETQYF.

This clone was observed a few times. The chain couples TRBV29-1 to TRBJ2-3; possible D gene TRBD1, 6 bases. V shed 3 bases and J shed 3 bases, with 10 bases lying between them. CDR3 size: 13 residues. Germline V gene data show CDR1 as SQVTM and CDR2 as ANQGSEA. The CDR3 nucleotides read TGCAGCGTTGATCCAGGGGCAACAGATACGCAGTATTTT. This encodes CSVDPGATDTQYF.

This clone came up a few times. The CDR3, as DNA: TGCAGCTCTGGGGGCACGAGCTCCTACAATGAGCAGTTCTTC. Encoded protein: CSSGGTSSYNEQFF. The chain uses TRBV29-1 and TRBJ2-1; TRBD1 is a possible D gene (6 bases). Germline CDR1 SQVTM, CDR2 ANQGSEA. The V end lost 8 bases, the J end lost 0 bases, and 14 bases lay between the germline ends. The CDR3 is made up of 14 amino acids.

The V gene is TRBV29-1, the J gene TRBJ2-1, with 11 bases matching TRBD2. The CDR3 covers 16 residues. Germline CDR1 SQVTM, CDR2 ANQGSEA. V was clipped by 2 bases and J by 10 bases; unmatched bases: 13. CDR3 residues: CSVEWRLAGRSIEQFF. The CDR3 nucleotides read TGCAGCGTTGAATGGCGACTAGCGGGGAGAAGCATCGAGCAGTTCTTC.

This clone was seen a handful of times. The chain combines TRBV30 with TRBJ2-7; TRBD2 matches at 7 bases. This CDR3 contains 12 residues. Trimming took 2 bases from V and 6 from J; bases not matched to a gene: 4. CDR1 GTSNPN and CDR2 SVGIG come from the germline V gene (reference sequence). The CDR3: CAWSLGRGEQYF. Written as DNA, the CDR3 is TGTGCCTGGAGTTTAGGGAGGGGCGAGCAGTACTTC.

This clone was seen more than once but under ten times. The chain links TRBV29-1 to TRBJ1-1; D is perhaps TRBD1 (6 bases). CDR3 length equals 14 residues. The V end lost 4 bases, the J end lost 4 bases, and 16 bases lay between the germline ends. Per germline, CDR1 SQVTM and CDR2 ANQGSEA. CDR3 sequence: CSVVRGGLITEAFF. DNA of the CDR3: TGCAGCGTTGTAAGGGGGGGCCTGATCACTGAAGCTTTCTTT.

The J gene is TRBJ2-1, the V gene TRBV9, with TRBD2 matching 8 bases. The V segment lost 3 bases and the J segment 6 bases; nucleotides outside the gene matches: 8. CDR1 is SGDLS, CDR2 YYNGEE, per germline. The length of the CDR3 is 15 residues. The CDR3 here is CASSGPGLAGNEQFF. The CDR3 nucleotides are TGTGCCAGCAGCGGGCCGGGTCTAGCGGGCAATGAGCAGTTCTTC.

The J gene is TRBJ2-3, the V gene TRBV4-1; 10 nucleotides match TRBD2. Unmatched junction bases numbered 7, after V lost 1 base and J lost 0 bases. Germline CDR1 is MGHRA and CDR2 is YSYEKL. This CDR3 spans 18 amino acids. In nucleotides, the CDR3 is TGCGCCAGCAGCCAAGGACTAGCGGGCCTTTCTAGCACAGATACGCAGTATTTT. Translated, it gives CASSQGLAGLSSTDTQYF.

The rearrangement links TRBV27 to TRBJ1-2; 10 positions match TRBD1. Germline V gene lookup returns CDR1 MNHEY and CDR2 SMNVEV (reference sequence). The CDR3 spans 15 residues. The J segment lost 4 bases and the V segment lost 5 bases, leaving 7 bases of the junction unmatched. This CDR3 is CASSERDRGSYGYTF. In nucleotides, the CDR3 is TGTGCCAGCAGTGAAAGGGACAGGGGATCCTATGGCTACACCTTC.